This note documents a single TCR beta chain sequence. The antigen is not known. The sample belongs to a study of T cell repertoires in cytomegalovirus infection. Turning to the study itself: Public TCR beta signatures indicated both CMV infection and matching HLA type.

TCRdb processed the reads anew with MiXCR; each CDR3 protein has one entry. The sample gives 600,000 to 700,000 distinct CDR3 sequences, around a third of which show up once; roughly 20% is in the top ten. Per the germline V gene, CDR1 is MDHEN and CDR2 is SYDVKM. The germline V and J ends were trimmed by 6 bases and 2 bases, with 28 bases remaining between them. This CDR3 spans 19 amino acids. The input for sequencing was cultured PBMCs, taken from culture after CMV antigen stimulation. The clonotype originates from a human donor in good health (CMV status not recorded). Some clones in this sample may be carry-over from other donors' samples. V is TRBV28 and J is TRBJ1-2; TRBD1 might be the D (6 bases). CDR3 loop: CASRDDRDTLFRLNYGYTF. Here the CDR3 DNA reads TGTGCCAGCAGAGACGACCGGGACACCTTATTTCGCCTAAACTATGGCTACACCTTC.